Sequencing of this T cell receptor beta chain was carried out in a study of T cell repertoires in cytomegalovirus infection. Overall study context: Based on public TCR beta signatures, there were indications of CMV infection and of a matching HLA type. Study-wide points: HLA-C-restricted, CMV-specific TCR beta clonotypes were dominant ex vivo. Public TCR beta family frequency separated CMV-and-HLA carriers, including in an independent cohort.

Via MiXCR, TCRdb re-called the reads, giving one row per CDR3 protein. The table includes about 250,000 distinct CDR3 sequences, 6% to 8% detected once. The table lists this clonotype with many counts. Its target is not known. Sequencing was carried out using PBMCs. The receptor comes from a human donor in good health (CMV status not recorded). Some clones in this sample may be carry-over from other donors' samples.

The CDR3 protein is CASSLEGMQFF. Here the CDR3 DNA reads TGTGCCAGCAGCTTAGAAGGGATGCAGTTCTTC. The rearrangement uses TRBV11-2 and TRBJ2-1; D not certain. CDR1 and CDR2 from the germline V gene are SGHAT and FQNNGV. V was shortened by 0 bases and J by 12 bases, with 6 bases between the two germline ends. This CDR3 is 11 amino acids long.